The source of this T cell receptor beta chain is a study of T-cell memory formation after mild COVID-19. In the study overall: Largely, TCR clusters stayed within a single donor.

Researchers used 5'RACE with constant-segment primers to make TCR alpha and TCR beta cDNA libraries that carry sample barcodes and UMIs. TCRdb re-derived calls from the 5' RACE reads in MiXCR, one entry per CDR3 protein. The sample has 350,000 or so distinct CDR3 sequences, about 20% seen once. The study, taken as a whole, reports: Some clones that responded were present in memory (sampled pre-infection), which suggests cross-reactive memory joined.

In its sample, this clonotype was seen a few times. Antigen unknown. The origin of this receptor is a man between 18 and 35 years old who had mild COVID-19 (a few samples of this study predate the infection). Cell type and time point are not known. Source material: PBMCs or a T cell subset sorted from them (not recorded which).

The CDR3 DNA reads TGTGCCAGCAGTGGAAGGGGAATAGATACGCAGTATTTT. Translation gives CASSGRGIDTQYF. The chain links TRBV6-2 or TRBV6-3 to TRBJ2-3; D might be TRBD1 (5 bases). The CDR3 is made up of 13 amino acids. CDR1 and CDR2 (germline): MNHEY, SVGEGT. With 5 bases removed from V and 5 bases from J, the gap between germline ends came to 11 bases.